The clone carrying this TCR beta chain is medium-sized in the sample. Antigen specificity is unknown. Study-level results: Tumor-infiltrating Treg TCR alpha and beta sequences overlapped most with tumor naive CD4+ T cells, then blood naive. Tumor memory CD4+ T cell TCR gene usage clustered with blood and lymph node memory CD4+ cells and lymph node naive CD4+ cells. Under 2.3% of tumor Treg sequences matched blood Tregs or memory cells.

TRBV12-4/TRBJ1-2 clonotypes were amplified with adaptor-ligated barcode primers. Each CDR3 protein is one row after TCRdb ran MiXCR on the multiplex PCR reads. The sample has approximately 940 distinct CDR3 sequences; about 3% are singletons. Tregs were sorted as CD4+CD25+CD127-/low cells. V was clipped by 1 base and J by 2 bases, with 5 bases between them. The CDR3 is 13 residues long. J is TRBJ1-2 and V is TRBV12-3 or TRBV12-4; the D gene is possibly TRBD1 (5 bases). This clonotype was sampled from a female donor with breast cancer. Material: Tregs sorted from blood. For the CDR3, the DNA is TGTGCCAGCAGTTTAGGGACAAACTATGGCTACACCTTC. As protein: CASSLGTNYGYTF.